The 29 T cell receptor beta chains listed next were all sequenced from one sample in a study of technical replicates of blood from a handful of donors (TCRdb year 2017). Libraries were prepared through the immunoSEQ multiplex PCR assay. What TCRdb holds here is the immuneACCESS table cut down to in-frame rearrangements. Part of the clones is not present; checked against another copy, under half of the missing clones reflect an unresolved V gene, and the others are unexplained. Within this sample are more than 90,000 clones, with about 95% of them counted one time only. Approximately 0.26% of the sample is in the top ten clones. Source material: T cells isolated from PBMCs. The receptors originated from a human donor in good health.

CDR3 region: CASSRPGWETQYF. For the CDR3, the DNA is TGTGCCAGCAGTCGCCCCGGTTGGGAGACCCAGTACTTC. The chain carries TRBV28 and TRBJ2-5; D is ambiguous. The V gene lost 5 bases and the J gene lost 5 bases, with 12 bases spanning the gap. This CDR3 region has 13 residues. In germline, CDR1 is MDHEN, CDR2 SYDVKM.

The rearrangement links TRBV27 to TRBJ2-7; 8 bases line up with TRBD1. Germline lookup yields CDR1 MNHEY and CDR2 SMNVEV (reference sequence). The CDR3 length is 15 residues. Germline trimming cut 5 bases from V and 4 bases from J; bases unmatched to any gene: 10. CDR3 amino acids: CASSLGTGGNYEQYF. CDR3 nucleotides: TGTGCCAGCAGTCTCGGGACAGGCGGAAATTACGAGCAGTACTTC.

The chain couples TRBV21-1 to TRBJ2-1; TRBD2, as called in the table, went unchecked against the DNA. TRBV21-1 is a pseudogene segment. This CDR3 is built from 16 residues. The CDR3: CASSTRRTSGVNEQFF. The CDR3 DNA is TGTGCCAGCAGCACACGAAGGACTAGCGGGGTCAATGAGCAGTTCTTC.

The chain combines TRBV7-8 with TRBJ2-5; a weak D match, TRBD2 (7 bases). This CDR3 has 14 residues. Germline loops: CDR1 SGHVS, CDR2 FQNEAQ. Between the trimmed V and J ends, which lost 5 bases and 5 bases, there was a span of 15 bases. The CDR3 bases are TGTGCCAGCAGCCCAAGAGGGGGGGTTGAGACCCAGTACTTC. This encodes CASSPRGGVETQYF.

The J gene is TRBJ2-1, the V gene TRBV4-1, with 14 nucleotides matching TRBD2. J lost 6 bases, V lost 6 bases, and 10 bases had no gene match. The CDR3 is 17 residues long. CDR1 is MGHRA and CDR2 is YSYEKL in the germline V gene. CDR3 loop: CASSSPTSGRAGNEQFF. The DNA for the CDR3 is TGCGCCAGCAGTTCCCCGACTAGCGGGAGGGCTGGCAATGAGCAGTTCTTC.

V gene TRBV5-1 combines with J gene TRBJ2-3; D ambiguous. The CDR3 has 16 residues. In germline, CDR1 is SGHRS, CDR2 YFSETQ. The V gene lost 0 bases and the J gene lost 1 base, with 12 bases spanning the gap. The DNA of the CDR3 is TGCGCCAGCAGCTTGGTGCCAGGCTCCGGCACAGATACGCAGTATTTT. Its translation is CASSLVPGSGTDTQYF.

This clone was counted a single time. The chain has TRBV9 and TRBJ2-5; tentative D call: TRBD2 (7 bases). Trimming stripped 1 base from V and 4 bases from J, with 14 bases between. The CDR3 covers 15 residues. CDR1 is SGDLS and CDR2 is YYNGEE in the germline V gene. Here the CDR3 reads CASSVNVGGGETQYF. The CDR3 nucleotides are TGTGCCAGCAGCGTAAATGTGGGAGGGGGAGAGACCCAGTACTTC.

The chain joins TRBV5-6 to TRBJ2-7, with D maybe TRBD1 (6 bases). V lost 0 bases, J lost 2 bases, and 18 bases lay in between. The germline V gene has CDR1 SGHDT and CDR2 YYEEEE. The CDR3 totals 17 residues. CDR3 region: CASSLGWRRGTTYEQYF. The CDR3 DNA is TGTGCCAGCAGCTTGGGGTGGCGAAGGGGGACGACCTACGAGCAGTACTTC.

The chain carries TRBV5-1 and TRBJ2-3; TRBD2 matches 12 bases. V dropped 4 bases and J dropped 2; count of bases not matched to a gene: 5. This CDR3 has 16 amino acids. Looked up from germline, CDR1 is SGHRS and CDR2 is YFSETQ. CDR3 bases: TGCGCCAGCAGCACCGGACTAGCGGGGCACACAGATACGCAGTATTTT. It translates to CASSTGLAGHTDTQYF.

This chain uses TRBV29-1 with TRBJ2-1; 7 nucleotides align to TRBD1. From germline, CDR1 is SQVTM and CDR2 ANQGSEA. CDR3 length equals 12 residues. Trimming took 5 bases from V and 6 from J; bases not matched to a gene: 4. The DNA of the CDR3 is TGCAGCGTTCACCACAGGGGCAATGAGCAGTTCTTC. Its translation: CSVHHRGNEQFF.

The CDR3 coding sequence is TGCGCCAGCAGCTTTCCAACGACAGGGGCGGTCACCTACGAGCAGTACTTC. Encoded protein: CASSFPTTGAVTYEQYF. The genes are TRBV5-1 and TRBJ2-7, with 8 positions matching TRBD1. Germline-derived CDR1 and CDR2 are SGHRS and YFSETQ. CDR3 size: 17 residues. The J segment lost 2 bases and the V segment lost 2 bases, leaving 12 bases of the junction unmatched.

The chain joins TRBV27 to TRBJ2-1; 10 bases fit TRBD2. Germline V gene lookup returns CDR1 MNHEY and CDR2 SMNVEV (reference sequence). The trim removed 7 bases at V and 4 bases at J, leaving 13 bases unmatched. The CDR3 is 17 residues long. DNA of the CDR3: TGTGCCAGCAACGACTATGGACTAGCGGAGCTTTACAATGAGCAGTTCTTC. It codes for CASNDYGLAELYNEQFF.

V and J are TRBV19 and TRBJ2-5, with 9 bases fitting TRBD1. The V gene end was trimmed by 6 bases and the J gene end by 2 bases; junction bases not matched to a gene: 4. The CDR3 totals 14 residues. Germline V gene lookup returns CDR1 LNHDA and CDR2 SQIVND (reference sequence). The DNA for the CDR3 is TGTGCCAGTAGCCCGGACAGGGGACAAGAGACCCAGTACTTC. Translated, it gives CASSPDRGQETQYF.

This chain uses TRBV9 with TRBJ2-2; tentative D call: TRBD1 (6 bases). Per the germline V gene, CDR1 is SGDLS and CDR2 is YYNGEE. The CDR3 runs 16 residues. V was pared by 3 bases and J by 1 base, with 13 bases between. CDR3 region: CASSDTGLLNTGELFF. The CDR3 coding sequence is TGTGCCAGCAGCGATACAGGGTTATTGAACACCGGGGAGCTGTTTTTT.

This clone was observed a single time. J is TRBJ2-4 and V is TRBV18; 9 positions agree with TRBD1. The CDR3 consists of 17 residues. The germline V gene has CDR1 KGHSH and CDR2 LQKENI. Losses at the gene ends were 6 bases for V and 2 bases for J; bases not matched to a gene: 11. The CDR3 DNA sequence: TGTGCCAGCTCGTCAACAGGGGGCCCTAACACCAAAAACATTCAGTACTTC. This encodes CASSSTGGPNTKNIQYF.

The chain uses TRBV5-1 and TRBJ1-4, with D uncertain. The germline gives CDR1 SGHRS, CDR2 YFSETQ. The CDR3 runs 15 residues. V was trimmed by 0 bases and J by 2 bases, leaving 8 bases between them. CDR3 residues: CASSLDRGTNEKLFF. In DNA form, the CDR3 reads TGCGCCAGCAGCTTGGACCGGGGTACTAATGAAAAACTGTTTTTT.

The chain uses TRBV15 and TRBJ1-1, with 7 positions matching TRBD1. CDR3 length: 15 residues. V lost 5 bases, J lost 1 base, and 7 bases stayed unmatched. CDR1 and CDR2 (germline): LNHNV, YYDKDF (reference sequence). CDR3 sequence reads: CATSGATGRNTEAFF. CDR3 bases: TGTGCCACCAGCGGCGCGACAGGGAGGAACACTGAAGCTTTCTTT.

The chain has TRBV2 and TRBJ2-7; TRBD2 matches at 7 bases. CDR1 is SNHLY and CDR2 is FYNNEI in the germline V gene. The CDR3 spans 15 residues. V dropped 8 bases and J dropped 2; count of bases not matched to a gene: 12. The CDR3 DNA reads TGTGCCAGCCGGGGGTGGGGGGGGGAACCCTACGAGCAGTACTTC. This encodes CASRGWGGEPYEQYF.

The chain has TRBV7-9 and TRBJ2-7, with TRBD1 identical over 12 bases. The CDR3 has 15 residues. V was clipped by 5 bases and J by 5 bases; unmatched bases: 7. CDR1 and CDR2 (germline): SEHNR, FQNEAQ (reference sequence). CDR3 amino acids: CASSPRDRGPDEQYF. The CDR3 DNA reads TGTGCCAGCAGCCCCCGGGACAGGGGGCCCGACGAGCAGTACTTC. The variable domain in full, with the rest retrieved from reference TRBV7-9 and TRBJ2-7, is DTGVSQNPRHKITKRGQNVTFRCDPISEHNRLYWYRQTLGQGPEFLTYFQNEAQLEKSRLLSDRFSAERPKGSFSTLEIQRTEQGDSAMYLCASSPRDRGPDEQYFGPGTRLTVT.

V and J are TRBV4-1 and TRBJ2-1, with 8 nucleotides matching TRBD2. The CDR3 runs to 16 residues. Germline V gene data show CDR1 as MGHRA and CDR2 as YSYEKL. The V and J ends lost 9 bases and 0 bases, in that order; junction bases with no gene match: 10. The DNA for the CDR3 is TGCGCCAGAGTCCGGGAGGGGGAGAGCTCCTACAATGAGCAGTTCTTC. Its translation: CARVREGESSYNEQFF.

The CDR3 region has the DNA TGTGCCTGGAGTGTATGGCAGGGGGGCTCCACAGATACGCAGTATTTT. This translates into CAWSVWQGGSTDTQYF. This chain links TRBV30 with TRBJ2-3, with a possible D match to TRBD1 (7 bases). The germline CDR1 and CDR2 sequences are GTSNPN and SVGIG (reference sequence). V was shortened by 0 bases and J by 2 bases, with 15 bases between the two germline ends. This CDR3 comprises 16 residues.

This clone was seen only once. This sequence joins TRBV6-5 and TRBJ2-7, with D possibly being TRBD1 (6 bases). Germline CDR1 and CDR2: MNHEY and SVGAGI. The length of the CDR3 is 13 residues. Trimming left V 5 bases short and J 6 bases short, with 14 bases between. Here the CDR3 reads CASSRTNRAEQYF. CDR3 bases: TGTGCCAGCAGTCGAACCAACAGGGCCGAGCAGTACTTC.

The chain recombines TRBV7-9 with TRBJ2-7, with TRBD1 matching 12 bases. From germline, CDR1 is SEHNR and CDR2 FQNEAQ (reference sequence). The CDR3 contains 15 residues. Trimming cost V 5 bases and J 6 bases; bases outside gene matches: 8. The CDR3 sequence: CASSPLGTGGAEQYF. In DNA, the CDR3 is TGTGCCAGCAGCCCGCTCGGGACAGGGGGCGCCGAGCAGTACTTC. The whole variable domain, filled in from reference TRBV7-9 and TRBJ2-7, reads DTGVSQNPRHKITKRGQNVTFRCDPISEHNRLYWYRQTLGQGPEFLTYFQNEAQLEKSRLLSDRFSAERPKGSFSTLEIQRTEQGDSAMYLCASSPLGTGGAEQYFGPGTRLTVT.

The J gene is TRBJ2-5, the V gene TRBV7-6; 7 nucleotides agree with TRBD2. The ends lost 2 bases at V and 2 bases at J; junction bases unmatched: 8. CDR1 is SGHVS and CDR2 is FNYEAQ in the germline V gene. The CDR3 has 16 residues. The CDR3: CASSLQRVAGQETQYF. The CDR3, as DNA: TGTGCCAGCAGCTTACAAAGGGTAGCGGGTCAAGAGACCCAGTACTTC.

V is TRBV28 and J is TRBJ2-2; the D gene is possibly TRBD1 (8 bases). V shed 7 bases and J shed 7 bases, with 16 bases lying between them. CDR1 and CDR2 (germline): MDHEN, SYDVKM. CDR3 size: 14 residues. The CDR3 spells CASKAGQDSGELFF. DNA of the CDR3: TGTGCCAGCAAAGCGGGACAGGACAGCGGGGAGCTGTTTTTT.

The chain combines TRBV6-5 with TRBJ2-7; D gene unclear. Germline assignment: CDR1 MNHEY and CDR2 SVGAGI. The germline V and J ends were trimmed by 0 bases and 3 bases, with 12 bases remaining between them. The CDR3 is made up of 15 amino acids. For the CDR3, the DNA is TGTGCCAGCAGTTACTCGGGTTATGGGCACTACGAGCAGTACTTC. This encodes CASSYSGYGHYEQYF.

The V gene is TRBV7-9, the J gene TRBJ2-3; 9 bases agree with TRBD1. The J segment lost 3 bases and the V segment lost 4 bases, leaving 8 bases of the junction unmatched. Germline V lookup: CDR1 SEHNR, CDR2 FQNEAQ (reference sequence). CDR3 length: 16 residues. In DNA, the CDR3 is TGTGCCAGCAGCTATACCGGGACAGGGCCAACAGATACGCAGTATTTT. It specifies CASSYTGTGPTDTQYF.

The chain employs TRBV15 and TRBJ1-1; the D is unclear. V lost 0 bases to trimming and J lost 5 bases, with 13 bases between them. CDR1 LNHNV and CDR2 YYDKDF come from the germline V gene (reference sequence). The CDR3 sequence is 15 residues long. The CDR3 sequence: CATSREEGFLTEAFF. CDR3 DNA: TGTGCCACCAGCAGAGAGGAGGGTTTCTTGACTGAAGCTTTCTTT.

This clone was seen more than once but under ten times. The chain is built from TRBV19 and TRBJ1-1; tentative D call: TRBD1 (6 bases). From germline, CDR1 is LNHDA and CDR2 SQIVND (reference sequence). The germline V and J ends were trimmed by 7 bases and 0 bases, with 18 bases remaining between them. The CDR3 extends over 16 amino acids. This chain's CDR3 is CASMPSLDRLNTEAFF. CDR3 in DNA: TGTGCCAGTATGCCCTCTCTCGACAGGTTGAACACTGAAGCTTTCTTT.